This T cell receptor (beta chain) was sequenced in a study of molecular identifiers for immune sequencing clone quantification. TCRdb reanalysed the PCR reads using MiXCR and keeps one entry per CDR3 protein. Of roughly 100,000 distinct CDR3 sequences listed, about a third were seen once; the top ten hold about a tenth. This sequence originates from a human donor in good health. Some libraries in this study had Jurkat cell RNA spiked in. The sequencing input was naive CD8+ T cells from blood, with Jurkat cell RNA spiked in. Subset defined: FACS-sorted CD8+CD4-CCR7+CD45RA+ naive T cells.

The CDR3 DNA reads TGTGCCAGCAGCGTAGATCCGACTAGCGGGAGGGTCACTAATGAGCAGTTCTTC. Translating gives CASSVDPTSGRVTNEQFF. The chain employs TRBV9 and TRBJ2-1, with 14 bases lining up with TRBD2. The CDR3 loop spans 18 amino acids. Germline V gene sequence: CDR1 SGDLS, CDR2 YYNGEE. V dropped 0 bases and J dropped 7; count of bases not matched to a gene: 9.